This T cell receptor (beta chain) originates from a study of CD8 T cells in ankylosing spondylitis. General study points: There was a TCR beta motif, made of several highly homologous variants, that appeared characteristic of ankylosing spondylitis blood.

This clonotype came up a few times. Its matching antigen is unknown. TCRdb processed the 5' RACE reads anew with MiXCR; each CDR3 protein has one entry. Among a few hundred thousand distinct CDR3 sequences listed, roughly a quarter were seen once. Trimming took 0 bases from V and 2 from J; bases not matched to a gene: 7. The CDR3 has 16 amino acids. This chain links TRBV12-3 or TRBV12-4 with TRBJ2-7; 7 bases are shared with TRBD1. Sequenced: blood, either unsorted or a sorted T cell fraction (not recorded which). This clonotype was sampled from a male donor with ankylosing spondylitis or in good health (not recorded which). As DNA, the CDR3 is TGTGCCAGCAGTTTAGCCTCGGGACAGCGGACCTACGAGCAGTACTTC. Its protein product is CASSLASGQRTYEQYF.